The 23 T cell receptor beta chains given below trace back to one sample, sequenced in a study of breast tumors, draining lymph nodes, adjacent tissues. TCRdb redid the calling of the multiplex PCR reads with MiXCR, one entry per CDR3 protein. The sample includes around 130,000 distinct CDR3 sequences, approximately 29% of them seen just once. Axillary draining lymph nodes of breast cancer patients supplied the node samples. The source material was axillary lymph node tissue. These receptors originate from a female donor with breast cancer. Some clones in this sample may be carry-over from other donors' samples.

This clonotype came up many times. The V gene is TRBV6-6, the J gene TRBJ1-6; D is unresolved. The V end lost 7 bases, the J end lost 8 bases, and 12 bases lay between the germline ends. The CDR3 runs to 13 residues. The germline V gene encodes CDR1 MNHNY and CDR2 SVGAGI (reference sequence). The CDR3: CASKLKPDSPLHF. The CDR3 DNA reads as TGTGCCAGCAAATTAAAGCCTGATTCACCCCTCCACTTT.

This clonotype was seen repeatedly, ten times or more. V is TRBV7-3 and J is TRBJ2-1; D perhaps matches TRBD1 (7 bases). The CDR3 is 16 amino acids. Looked up from germline, CDR1 is SGHTA and CDR2 is FQGTGA. V lost 1 base and J lost 9, with 19 bases in between. The CDR3 loop is CASSLKRAGGRSEQFF. The CDR3 DNA follows: TGTGCCAGCAGCTTAAAGCGGGCAGGGGGTAGGAGTGAGCAGTTCTTC.

This clonotype has a count of ten or more. V and J are TRBV5-1 and TRBJ2-4; 7 bases are shared with TRBD1. Losses at the gene ends were 5 bases for V and 5 bases for J; bases not matched to a gene: 7. Germline loops: CDR1 SGHRS, CDR2 YFSETQ. The CDR3 totals 14 residues. This chain's CDR3 is CASRDTGVENIQYF. CDR3 DNA: TGCGCCAGCAGGGACACAGGGGTGGAAAACATTCAGTACTTC.

The chain combines TRBV7-8 with TRBJ2-3; TRBD2 aligns across 8 bases. V lost 5 bases and J lost 3; bases outside the gene matches: 13. The germline gives CDR1 SGHVS, CDR2 FQNEAQ. The length of the CDR3 is 17 residues. Written as DNA, the CDR3 is TGTGCCAGCAGCCCCAAAGGCGGGGGGCCATTGACAGATACGCAGTATTTT. This translates into CASSPKGGGPLTDTQYF.

This clonotype was picked up many times. This rearrangement joins TRBV25-1 to TRBJ1-1; possible D gene TRBD1, 5 bases. The CDR3 extends over 13 amino acids. CDR1 and CDR2 (germline): MGHDK, SYGVNS. Trimming stripped 5 bases from V and 1 base from J, with 8 bases between. Here the CDR3 reads CASSPQGNTEAFF. DNA of the CDR3: TGTGCCAGCAGTCCCCAGGGGAACACTGAAGCTTTCTTT.

The sample holds many counts of this clonotype. The chain has TRBV6-2 or TRBV6-3 and TRBJ1-5; D ambiguous. Trimming left V 5 bases short and J 2 bases short, with 13 bases between. Germline V CDR1 and CDR2: MNHEY, SVGEGT. The CDR3 covers 15 residues. CDR3 coding DNA: TGTGCCAGCAGTCAAGGGCTGGGCGGCAATCAGCCCCAGCATTTT. Translated, it gives CASSQGLGGNQPQHF.

This clonotype was counted ten times or more. A much larger clone differs by one base, so this may be a read error. V usage is TRBV20-1 and J usage is TRBJ1-6; D unresolved. The germline V gene encodes CDR1 DFQATT and CDR2 SNEGSKA (reference sequence). The V end was cut by 3 bases, the J end by 18 bases, with 18 bases between. This CDR3 contains 12 residues. CDR3 DNA sequence: TGCAGTGCTAGTCGCCCCAATCAAGCCCCCCACTTT. Its protein is CSASRPNQAPHF.

This clonotype was recorded many times. The chain combines TRBV7-2 with TRBJ2-1; D perhaps matches TRBD2 (6 bases). V was pared by 0 bases and J by 9 bases, with 15 bases between. The CDR3 extends over 15 amino acids. Germline lookup yields CDR1 SGHTA and CDR2 FQGNSA. The CDR3, as DNA: TGTGCCAGCAGCTTAGCGTCGGGGGTCCCTGTTGAGCAGTTCTTC. It codes for CASSLASGVPVEQFF. Drawing the rest from reference TRBV7-2 and TRBJ2-1, the complete variable domain is GAGVSQSPSNKVTEKGKDVELRCDPISGHTALYWYRQSLGQGLEFLIYFQGNSAPDKSGLPSDRFSAERTGGSVSTLTIQRTQQEDSAVYLCASSLASGVPVEQFFGPGTRLTVL.

This clonotype has at least ten counts. The chain employs TRBV28 and TRBJ2-3; TRBD1 aligns across 9 bases. Germline-derived CDR1 and CDR2 are MDHEN and SYDVKM. V shed 6 bases and J 5 bases; nucleotides not matched to a gene: 9. The CDR3 extends over 15 amino acids. The CDR3 loop reads CASSDRDRAVDTQYF. CDR3 DNA: TGTGCCAGCAGCGATCGGGACAGGGCGGTAGATACGCAGTATTTT. The full variable domain, rest sourced from reference TRBV28 and TRBJ2-3, is DVKVTQSSRYLVKRTGEKVFLECVQDMDHENMFWYRQDPGLGLRLIYFSYDVKMKEKGDIPEGYSVSREKKERFSLILESASTNQTSMYLCASSDRDRAVDTQYFGPGTRLTVL.

Ten or more counts support this clonotype. The chain joins TRBV11-2 to TRBJ2-3, with TRBD1 matching 9 bases. This CDR3 has 19 amino acids. The ends lost 1 base at V and 5 bases at J; junction bases unmatched: 16. Germline lookup yields CDR1 SGHAT and CDR2 FQNNGV. DNA for the CDR3: TGTGCCAGCAGCTTAGTAGCCCCGGGACAGGGTTCGCGGGGAGATACGCAGTATTTT. Translating gives CASSLVAPGQGSRGDTQYF.

Ten or more counts support this clonotype. The chain uses TRBV5-1 and TRBJ1-4; D is possibly TRBD1 (5 bases). This CDR3 is built from 15 residues. The V end was cut by 6 bases, the J end by 8 bases, with 20 bases between. CDR1 and CDR2 from the germline V gene are SGHRS and YFSETQ. The CDR3 region is CASKLGSGPEEKLFF. The CDR3 region has the DNA TGCGCCAGCAAGCTTGGGTCAGGGCCCGAGGAAAAACTGTTTTTT.

This clonotype was found many times. The CDR3 is CASSPTGDKETQYF. The CDR3, as DNA: TGCGCCAGCAGCCCGACAGGGGATAAAGAGACCCAGTACTTC. This chain connects TRBV5-1 to TRBJ2-5, with 8 bases aligning to TRBD1. The CDR3 runs 14 residues. Germline CDR1 and CDR2: SGHRS and YFSETQ. Trimming at V came to 4 bases and at J to 3 bases, leaving 5 bases not matched to a gene.

This clonotype was seen ten or more times. The chain couples TRBV7-8 to TRBJ1-2, with a possible D match to TRBD1 (5 bases). The CDR3 extends over 17 amino acids. Germline loops: CDR1 SGHVS, CDR2 FQNEAQ. Deletions cut 1 base from V and 3 bases from J, with 18 bases between. The CDR3 here is CASSLERGLLGYYGYTF. The DNA of the CDR3 is TGTGCCAGCAGCTTAGAGAGGGGCTTACTTGGTTACTATGGCTACACCTTC.

At least ten counts were recorded for this clonotype. The chain combines TRBV15 with TRBJ2-2; 8 positions agree with TRBD1. J gave up 0 bases and V 2 bases, and 5 bases lay outside the gene matches. CDR3 length equals 17 residues. The germline gives CDR1 LNHNV, CDR2 YYDKDF (reference sequence). The CDR3 reads CATSRSRGPSNTGELFF. For the CDR3, the DNA is TGTGCCACCAGCAGAAGCAGGGGGCCTTCGAACACCGGGGAGCTGTTTTTT.

This clonotype has only a few counts. A much larger clone lies a single base off, so this may be a read error. J is TRBJ2-3 and V is TRBV5-8, with D tentatively TRBD1 (6 bases). The germline V gene has CDR1 SGHTS and CDR2 YDEGEE. This CDR3 comprises 16 residues. Trimming left V 0 bases short and J 3 bases short, with 14 bases between. This chain's CDR3 is CASSLALQGSTDTQYF. The CDR3 nucleotides read TGTGCCAGCAGCTTGGCCCTACAGGGTTCTACAGATACGCAGTATTTT.

The chain is built from TRBV28 and TRBJ2-1; 11 bases match TRBD2. V was clipped by 5 bases and J by 1 base; unmatched bases: 4. Germline CDR1 and CDR2: MDHEN and SYDVKM. CDR3 length: 16 residues. The CDR3 nucleotides are TGTGCCAGCAGTCGGGGGACTAGCGGTTCCTACAATGAGCAGTTCTTC. Its protein product is CASSRGTSGSYNEQFF. The variable domain in full, completed from reference TRBV28 and TRBJ2-1, reads DVKVTQSSRYLVKRTGEKVFLECVQDMDHENMFWYRQDPGLGLRLIYFSYDVKMKEKGDIPEGYSVSREKKERFSLILESASTNQTSMYLCASSRGTSGSYNEQFFGPGTRLTVL.

The chain links TRBV6-6 to TRBJ1-1; 7 nucleotides line up with TRBD1. V was pared by 4 bases and J by 3 bases, with 5 bases of the junction left unmatched. Germline V gene data show CDR1 as MNHNY and CDR2 as SVGAGI (reference sequence). The CDR3 extends over 14 amino acids. Here the CDR3 reads CASSSTGIDTEAFF. The CDR3 nucleotides are TGTGCCAGCAGTTCGACAGGGATTGACACTGAAGCTTTCTTT.

The rearrangement links TRBV4-1 to TRBJ1-6; 8 nucleotides line up with TRBD1. The CDR3 consists of 15 residues. V lost 4 bases and J lost 9; bases outside the gene matches: 8. CDR1 MGHRA and CDR2 YSYEKL come from the germline V gene. CDR3: CASSPPGQDASPLHF. The CDR3 nucleotides read TGCGCCAGCAGCCCTCCGGGACAGGACGCTTCACCCCTCCACTTT.

V gene TRBV2 combines with J gene TRBJ2-7; 10 bases align to TRBD1. V trimming: 4 bases; J trimming: 4 bases; junction bases outside the gene matches: 4. From germline, CDR1 is SNHLY and CDR2 FYNNEI. The CDR3 consists of 14 residues. CDR3 DNA: TGTGCCAGCAGTGCCGACAGGGGGCTATACGAGCAGTACTTC. It yields the protein CASSADRGLYEQYF. Together with reference TRBV2 and TRBJ2-7, the CDR3 gives the full variable domain: EPEVTQTPSHQVTQMGQEVILRCVPISNHLYFYWYRQILGQKVEFLVSFYNNEISEKSEIFDDQFSVERPDGSNFTLKIRSTKLEDSAMYFCASSADRGLYEQYFGPGTRLTVT.

As concerns this clonotype: A much larger clonotype is one base distant, so this may be a read error. This chain links TRBV12-3 or TRBV12-4 with TRBJ2-5, with D unresolved. V was shortened by 6 bases and J by 0 bases, with 8 bases between the two germline ends. The CDR3 has 13 amino acids. CDR3 nucleotides: TGTGCCAGCAGAGACGCTAACCAAGAGACCCAGTACTTC. Translation gives CASRDANQETQYF.

This clonotype was recorded once. The chain recombines TRBV11-2 with TRBJ1-2; no definite D call. Trimming took off 5 bases at V and 8 bases at J, with 15 bases between the two ends. This CDR3 comprises 13 residues. Germline loops: CDR1 SGHAT, CDR2 FQNNGV. The CDR3 is CASSRWVYAGYTF. CDR3 coding DNA: TGTGCCAGCAGCCGGTGGGTCTACGCCGGCTACACCTTC.

V gene TRBV6-6 combines with J gene TRBJ1-2, with 10 bases fitting TRBD1. V lost 5 bases and J lost 2; bases outside the gene matches: 11. Germline assignment: CDR1 MNHNY and CDR2 SVGAGI (reference sequence). The CDR3 is 17 residues long. The CDR3 loop is CASSHWDRGLRNYGYTF. As DNA, the CDR3 is TGTGCCAGCAGTCACTGGGACAGGGGCCTGCGGAACTATGGCTACACCTTC.

This clonotype was counted at least ten times. The rearrangement links TRBV19 to TRBJ1-2, with TRBD1 matching 12 bases. The CDR3 extends over 14 amino acids. CDR1 is LNHDA and CDR2 is SQIVND in the germline V gene (reference sequence). Trimming cost V 4 bases and J 8 bases; bases outside gene matches: 5. DNA for the CDR3: TGTGCCAGTAGTAGGGACAGGGGGCGACGGGGCTACACCTTC. Its translation is CASSRDRGRRGYTF.